The rows below give T cell receptor beta chains drawn from one sample of a study of blood T cell repertoires in COVID-19. The protocol was immunoSEQ multiplex PCR, while the TCRdb copy is restricted to in-frame clones and leaves out a portion. The sample holds 200,000 to 250,000 clones; roughly 85% are singletons and the top ten take roughly 3.1%. Sequencing used peripheral blood. The receptors come from a man aged 18 to 29 with active or convalescent COVID-19. CDR3s include the opening cysteine and the closing phenylalanine or tryptophan. A D gene is named only where the DNA matches it firmly. Rows may omit the clone size; those that give it use once, few, many or a size class.

j_gene: TRBJ2-1; d_gene: TRBD2; v_gene: TRBV7-8; abundance: few; CDR3aa: CASSPTTSGYNEQFF; CDR3nt: TGTGCCAGCAGCCCCACAACTAGCGGATACAATGAGCAGTTCTTC
j_gene: TRBJ2-7; d_gene: -; v_gene: TRBV14; abundance: -; CDR3aa: CASSLRLGRSYEQYF; CDR3nt: TGTGCCAGCAGCCTCCGTTTGGGCAGATCCTACGAGCAGTACTTC
j_gene: TRBJ1-5; d_gene: -; v_gene: TRBV2; abundance: -; CDR3aa: CASSRGRERIQPQHF; CDR3nt: TGTGCCAGCAGCCGGGGGAGGGAGCGGATTCAGCCCCAGCATTTT
j_gene: TRBJ2-7; d_gene: TRBD2; v_gene: TRBV13; abundance: -; CDR3aa: CASSFGVAGYSYEQYF; CDR3nt: TGTGCCAGCAGCTTCGGGGTAGCGGGTTACTCCTACGAGCAGTACTTC
j_gene: TRBJ2-3; d_gene: -; v_gene: TRBV24-1; abundance: -; CDR3aa: CATSVRARSTDTQYF; CDR3nt: TGTGCCACCAGTGTCAGGGCGCGAAGCACAGATACGCAGTATTTT
j_gene: TRBJ2-1; d_gene: TRBD2; v_gene: TRBV15; abundance: -; CDR3aa: CATSRDRGGPRYEQFF; CDR3nt: TGTGCCACCAGCAGAGATCGGGGAGGGCCAAGGTATGAGCAGTTCTTC
j_gene: TRBJ2-4; d_gene: -; v_gene: TRBV6-2/TRBV6-3; abundance: once; CDR3aa: CASSSGLAKNIQYF; CDR3nt: TGTGCCAGCAGTTCGGGACTAGCCAAAAACATTCAGTACTTC
j_gene: TRBJ2-1; d_gene: TRBD2; v_gene: TRBV29-1; abundance: -; CDR3aa: CSVERSGVNNEQFF; CDR3nt: TGCAGCGTTGAGCGGAGCGGGGTGAACAATGAGCAGTTCTTC
j_gene: TRBJ2-1; d_gene: -; v_gene: TRBV28; abundance: -; CDR3aa: CASSTGAYNEQFF; CDR3nt: TGTGCCAGCAGTACGGGGGCCTACAATGAGCAGTTCTTC
j_gene: TRBJ2-5; d_gene: TRBD2; v_gene: TRBV5-6; abundance: -; CDR3aa: CASAREGRSETQYF; CDR3nt: TGTGCCTCCGCGCGGGAGGGCCGAAGTGAGACCCAGTACTTC
j_gene: TRBJ1-1; d_gene: -; v_gene: TRBV9; abundance: once; CDR3aa: CASSVERGPGTPTSLNTEAFF; CDR3nt: TGTGCCAGCAGCGTAGAGAGGGGTCCCGGGACACCCACTTCATTAAACACTGAAGCTTTCTTT
j_gene: TRBJ2-2; d_gene: TRBD2; v_gene: TRBV10-3; abundance: few; CDR3aa: CATGGGAQTGELFF; CDR3nt: TGTGCCACCGGCGGGGGGGCGCAAACCGGGGAGCTGTTTTTT
j_gene: TRBJ1-5; d_gene: -; v_gene: TRBV5-1; abundance: -; CDR3aa: CASSLDGGPNQPQHF; CDR3nt: TGCGCCAGCAGCTTGGACGGGGGGCCTAATCAGCCCCAGCATTTT